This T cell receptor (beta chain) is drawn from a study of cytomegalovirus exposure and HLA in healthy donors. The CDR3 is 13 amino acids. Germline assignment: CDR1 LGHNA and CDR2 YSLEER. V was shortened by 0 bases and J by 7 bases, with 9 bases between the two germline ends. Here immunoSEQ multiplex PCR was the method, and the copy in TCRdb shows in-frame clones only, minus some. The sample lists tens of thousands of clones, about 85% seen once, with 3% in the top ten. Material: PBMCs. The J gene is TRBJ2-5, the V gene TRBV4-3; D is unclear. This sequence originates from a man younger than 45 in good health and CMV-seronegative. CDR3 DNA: TGCGCCAGCAGCCAAGATCGGGTCCGGACCCAGTACTTC. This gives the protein CASSQDRVRTQYF.